Below are 19 T cell receptor beta chains sequenced from a single sample in a study of siplizumab effects on memory and regulatory T cells. Measured with immunoSEQ multiplex PCR; TCRdb has only the in-frame clones, and not every one. This table has 95,000 to 100,000 clones, around nine tenths appearing once. Material for sequencing was non-Treg CD4+ T cells sorted from blood. The receptor source for this set is a human donor in good health.

J is TRBJ2-5 and V is TRBV5-1, with D perhaps matching TRBD1 (5 bases). Trimming took off 2 bases at V and 5 bases at J, with 10 bases between the two ends. The CDR3 length is 13 residues. Germline CDR1 SGHRS, CDR2 YFSETQ. Here the CDR3 reads CASSLRQSETQYF. The CDR3 DNA follows: TGCGCCAGCAGCTTAAGACAGTCGGAGACCCAGTACTTC.

This chain links TRBV7-2 with TRBJ2-6; 7 bases agree with TRBD2. Germline loops: CDR1 SGHTA, CDR2 FQGNSA. The length of the CDR3 is 16 residues. With V trimmed by 0 bases and J by 4 bases, 3 bases remained unmatched. CDR3 in DNA: TGTGCCAGCAGCTTAGCGGGAGGGAGAGGGGCCAACGTCCTGACTTTC. It codes for CASSLAGGRGANVLTF.

The chain carries TRBV9 and TRBJ1-3; a possible D gene is TRBD1 (5 bases). Trimming pared 3 bases from V and 2 bases from J, leaving 18 bases between. Germline V CDR1 and CDR2: SGDLS, YYNGEE. This CDR3 spans 17 amino acids. The CDR3, as DNA: TGTGCCAGCAGCGCCAGACAAAGGGGAGGGCCTGGAAACACCATATATTTT. Protein product: CASSARQRGGPGNTIYF. Drawing the rest from reference TRBV9 and TRBJ1-3, the complete variable domain is DSGVTQTPKHLITATGQRVTLRCSPRSGDLSVYWYQQSLDQGLQFLIQYYNGEERAKGNILERFSAQQFPDLHSELNLSSLELGDSALYFCASSARQRGGPGNTIYFGEGSWLTVV.

The chain carries TRBV7-2 and TRBJ1-2; TRBD1 agrees at 8 bases. The germline V gene encodes CDR1 SGHTA and CDR2 FQGNSA. The CDR3 covers 13 residues. After removal of 3 bases from V and 6 bases from J, the junction contained 3 bases not matched to a gene. The CDR3, as DNA: TGTGCCAGCAGCTTCAGACAGGGGCATGGCTACACCTTC. Its translation: CASSFRQGHGYTF.

The chain employs TRBV15 and TRBJ2-3; weak D call: TRBD1 (6 bases). CDR1 is LNHNV, CDR2 YYDKDF, per germline (reference sequence). This CDR3 is built from 16 residues. The V gene lost 0 bases and the J gene lost 1 base, with 11 bases spanning the gap. The CDR3 protein is CATSRDPRQGTDTQYF. The CDR3 nucleotides are TGTGCCACCAGCAGAGATCCGAGACAGGGCACAGATACGCAGTATTTT.

The rearrangement uses TRBV5-1 and TRBJ1-1; 7 nucleotides align to TRBD1. V was pared by 4 bases and J by 0 bases, with 6 bases of the junction left unmatched. The CDR3 is made up of 15 amino acids. Germline-derived CDR1 and CDR2 are SGHRS and YFSETQ. The CDR3 reads CASSQGTAMNTEAFF. CDR3 sequence (DNA): TGCGCCAGCAGCCAGGGGACAGCAATGAACACTGAAGCTTTCTTT.

The rearrangement links TRBV2 to TRBJ1-5, with 10 positions matching TRBD1. J was trimmed by 6 bases and V by 3 bases; bases with no gene match: 2. Germline CDR1 SNHLY, CDR2 FYNNEI. The CDR3 spans 14 residues. CDR3 loop: CASSDRDRGQPQHF. The CDR3 nucleotides are TGTGCCAGCAGTGACCGGGACAGGGGTCAGCCCCAGCATTTT.

CDR3: CASRPASTDTQYF. The CDR3 nucleotides are TGTGCCAGCAGGCCCGCTAGCACAGATACGCAGTATTTT. The rearrangement uses TRBV6-5 and TRBJ2-3; D is undetermined. With 6 bases removed from V and 0 bases from J, the gap between germline ends came to 7 bases. CDR1 and CDR2 (germline): MNHEY, SVGAGI. This CDR3 has 13 residues.

This clone was seen more than once but under ten times. This chain connects TRBV4-3 to TRBJ1-1; 7 bases fit TRBD1. The ends lost 0 bases at V and 1 base at J; junction bases unmatched: 2. Germline CDR1 LGHNA, CDR2 YSLEER. The CDR3 extends over 15 amino acids. The CDR3 DNA sequence: TGCGCCAGCAGCCAAGACGGGACAGAGAACACTGAAGCTTTCTTT. Its translation is CASSQDGTENTEAFF.

The genes are TRBV5-6 and TRBJ2-5; D unclear. Trimming shortened V by 0 bases and J by 5 bases, and 5 bases separated the two germline ends. Germline values: CDR1 SGHDT, CDR2 YYEEEE. The CDR3 is made up of 12 amino acids. Written as DNA, the CDR3 is TGTGCCAGCAGCTTGGCCCGCGAGACCCAGTACTTC. The encoded protein is CASSLARETQYF.

The chain employs TRBV19 and TRBJ1-5; D uncertain. Germline-derived CDR1 and CDR2 are LNHDA and SQIVND (reference sequence). CDR3 size: 17 residues. V was trimmed by 0 bases and J by 0 bases, leaving 12 bases between them. CDR3 sequence: CASSIDLWEASNQPQHF. Here the CDR3 DNA reads TGTGCCAGTAGTATAGATCTATGGGAGGCTAGCAATCAGCCCCAGCATTTT.

The chain is built from TRBV6-6 and TRBJ1-5, with a tentative D call TRBD1 (5 bases). V lost 7 bases, J lost 0 bases, and 10 bases lay in between. There are 14 residues in the CDR3. Germline assignment: CDR1 MNHNY and CDR2 SVGAGI (reference sequence). CDR3 loop: CASTGQTSNQPQHF. Here the CDR3 DNA reads TGTGCCAGCACCGGACAAACTAGCAATCAGCCCCAGCATTTT.

This rearrangement joins TRBV4-2 to TRBJ2-3, with 7 bases fitting TRBD2. The V and J ends lost 4 bases and 0 bases, in that order; junction bases with no gene match: 7. Germline CDR1 and CDR2: LGHNA and YNFKEQ. This CDR3 is 16 amino acids long. The CDR3 DNA sequence: TGTGCCAGCAGCCTGCGACATAGCGGGAGCACAGATACGCAGTATTTT. This encodes CASSLRHSGSTDTQYF.

This chain uses TRBV6-1 with TRBJ2-1; D is undetermined. Germline V lookup: CDR1 MNHNS, CDR2 SASEGT. The CDR3 consists of 14 residues. Trimming removed 2 bases from V and 3 bases from J, with 8 bases in between. The CDR3 sequence: CASSERWDYNEQFF. In DNA form, the CDR3 reads TGTGCCAGCAGTGAAAGGTGGGACTACAATGAGCAGTTCTTC.

This clone came up once. The V call is TRBV5-1, the J call TRBJ2-4; perhaps TRBD2 as D (6 bases). Germline values: CDR1 SGHRS, CDR2 YFSETQ. The CDR3 totals 14 residues. The germline V and J ends were trimmed by 0 bases and 6 bases, with 10 bases remaining between them. The CDR3 nucleotides are TGCGCCAGCAGCTTGGCGACTAGGGTAAACATTCAGTACTTC. It translates to CASSLATRVNIQYF. Full variable domain (outside the CDR3, taken from reference TRBV5-1 and TRBJ2-4): KAGVTQTPRYLIKTRGQQVTLSCSPISGHRSVSWYQQTPGQGLQFLFEYFSETQRNKGNFPGRFSGRQFSNSRSEMNVSTLELGDSALYLCASSLATRVNIQYFGAGTRLSVL.

This clone appeared a single time. The chain combines TRBV7-8 with TRBJ2-4; 11 bases map to TRBD2. J was trimmed by 0 bases and V by 4 bases; bases with no gene match: 8. Germline V gene data show CDR1 as SGHVS and CDR2 as FQNEAQ. The CDR3 loop spans 18 amino acids. This CDR3 is CASSSGTSGRLAKNIQYF. The CDR3 bases are TGTGCCAGCAGCTCCGGGACTAGCGGCAGATTAGCCAAAAACATTCAGTACTTC.

This chain links TRBV11-2 with TRBJ2-5, with D hard to call. The CDR3 spans 15 residues. With 1 base removed from V and 1 base from J, the gap between germline ends came to 10 bases. Germline-derived CDR1 and CDR2 are SGHAT and FQNNGV. DNA of the CDR3: TGTGCCAGCAGCTTAGCTTCCGGGCTCCAAGAGACCCAGTACTTC. This translates into CASSLASGLQETQYF.

This rearrangement joins TRBV18 to TRBJ2-7; tentatively, D is TRBD1 (5 bases). Germline lookup yields CDR1 KGHSH and CDR2 LQKENI. Trimming cost V 5 bases and J 1 base, with 9 bases left between them. The CDR3 is 13 amino acids. The CDR3 region is CASSKQGSYEQYF. In DNA form, the CDR3 reads TGTGCCAGCTCAAAGCAGGGATCCTACGAGCAGTACTTC.

V gene TRBV11-2 combines with J gene TRBJ2-4; D possibly corresponds to TRBD2 (7 bases). Germline loops: CDR1 SGHAT, CDR2 FQNNGV. There are 15 residues in the CDR3. Trimming removed 2 bases at V and 8 bases at J, with 16 bases between. The CDR3 DNA is TGTGCCAGCAGCTTACGGGGGGCCAGGGAGGACATTCAGTACTTC. It encodes CASSLRGAREDIQYF.